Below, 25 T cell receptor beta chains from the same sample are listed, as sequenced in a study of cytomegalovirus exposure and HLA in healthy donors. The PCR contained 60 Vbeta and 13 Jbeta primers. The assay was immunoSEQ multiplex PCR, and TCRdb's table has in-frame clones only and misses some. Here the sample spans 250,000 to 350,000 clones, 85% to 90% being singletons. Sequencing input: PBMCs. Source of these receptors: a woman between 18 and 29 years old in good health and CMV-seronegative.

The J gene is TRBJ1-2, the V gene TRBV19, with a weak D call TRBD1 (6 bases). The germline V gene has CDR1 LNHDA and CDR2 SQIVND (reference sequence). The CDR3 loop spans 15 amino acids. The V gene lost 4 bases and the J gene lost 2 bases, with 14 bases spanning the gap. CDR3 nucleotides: TGTGCCAGTAGTACTACGGGGCAGGGGAACTATGGCTACACCTTC. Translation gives CASSTTGQGNYGYTF.

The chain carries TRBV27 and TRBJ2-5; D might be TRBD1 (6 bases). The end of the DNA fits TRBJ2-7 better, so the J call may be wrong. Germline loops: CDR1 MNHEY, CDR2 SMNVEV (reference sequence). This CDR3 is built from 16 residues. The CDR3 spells CASSPLRTALSYEQYF. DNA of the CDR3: TGTGCCAGCAGTCCTCTCAGGACAGCGCTTTCCTACGAGCAGTACTTC.

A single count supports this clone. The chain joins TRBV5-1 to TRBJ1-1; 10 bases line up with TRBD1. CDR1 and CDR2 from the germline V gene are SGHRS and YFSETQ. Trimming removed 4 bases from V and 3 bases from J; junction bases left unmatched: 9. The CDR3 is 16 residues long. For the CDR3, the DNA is TGCGCCAGCAGCGACCGGGACAGGGGTATCGACACTGAAGCTTTCTTT. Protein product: CASSDRDRGIDTEAFF.

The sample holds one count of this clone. The CDR3 protein is CASSYAGGRGDTQYF. The CDR3 DNA reads TGTGCCAGCAGTTATGCGGGGGGGCGGGGAGATACGCAGTATTTT. The rearrangement uses TRBV6-6 and TRBJ2-3; 9 bases match TRBD2. The V gene end was trimmed by 3 bases and the J gene end by 5 bases; junction bases not matched to a gene: 6. Germline V lookup: CDR1 MNHNY, CDR2 SVGAGI (reference sequence). This CDR3 comprises 15 residues.

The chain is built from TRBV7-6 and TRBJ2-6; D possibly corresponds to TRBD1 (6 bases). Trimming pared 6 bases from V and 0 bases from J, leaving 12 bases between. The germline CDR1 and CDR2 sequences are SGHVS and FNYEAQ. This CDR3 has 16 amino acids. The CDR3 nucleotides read TGTGCCAGCAGTCCGACAGGCGTCTCTGGGGCCAACGTCCTGACTTTC. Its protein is CASSPTGVSGANVLTF.

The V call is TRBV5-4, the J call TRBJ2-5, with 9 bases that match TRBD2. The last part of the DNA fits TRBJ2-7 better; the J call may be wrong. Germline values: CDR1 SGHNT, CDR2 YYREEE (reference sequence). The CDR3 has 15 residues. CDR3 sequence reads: CASSLSGGTTYEQYF. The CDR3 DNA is TGTGCCAGCAGCTTAAGCGGGGGGACCACCTACGAGCAGTACTTC.

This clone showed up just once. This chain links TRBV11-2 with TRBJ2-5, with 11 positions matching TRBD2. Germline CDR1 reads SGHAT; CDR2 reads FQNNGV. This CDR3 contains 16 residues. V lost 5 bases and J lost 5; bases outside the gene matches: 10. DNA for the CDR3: TGTGCCAGCAGCCTCGGCTTAGCGGGGGGGCGGGAGACCCAGTACTTC. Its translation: CASSLGLAGGRETQYF.

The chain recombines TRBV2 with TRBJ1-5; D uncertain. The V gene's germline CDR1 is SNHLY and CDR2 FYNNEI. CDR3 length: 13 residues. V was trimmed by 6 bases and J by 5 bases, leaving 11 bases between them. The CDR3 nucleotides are TGTGCCAGCAGACAAGTGAGCGATCAGCCCCAGCATTTT. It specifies CASRQVSDQPQHF.

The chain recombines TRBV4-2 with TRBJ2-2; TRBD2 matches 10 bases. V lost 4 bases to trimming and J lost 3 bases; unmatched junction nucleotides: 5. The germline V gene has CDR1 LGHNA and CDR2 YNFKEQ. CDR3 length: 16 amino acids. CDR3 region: CASSRRTSGDTGELFF. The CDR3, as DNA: TGTGCCAGCAGCCGAAGAACTAGCGGGGACACCGGGGAGCTGTTTTTT.

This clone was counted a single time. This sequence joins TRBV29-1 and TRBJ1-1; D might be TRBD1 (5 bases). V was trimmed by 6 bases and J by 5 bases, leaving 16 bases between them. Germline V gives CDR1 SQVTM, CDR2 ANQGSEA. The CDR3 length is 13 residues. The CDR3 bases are TGCAGCGTACCGAAACTTGGGGGGACTGAAGCTTTCTTT. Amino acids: CSVPKLGGTEAFF.

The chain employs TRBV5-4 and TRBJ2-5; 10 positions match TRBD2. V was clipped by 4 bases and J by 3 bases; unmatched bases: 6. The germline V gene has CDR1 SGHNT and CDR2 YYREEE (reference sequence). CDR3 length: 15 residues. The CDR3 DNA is TGTGCCAGCAGCGGGAGCGGGGGGGTTAAAGAGACCCAGTACTTC. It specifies CASSGSGGVKETQYF.

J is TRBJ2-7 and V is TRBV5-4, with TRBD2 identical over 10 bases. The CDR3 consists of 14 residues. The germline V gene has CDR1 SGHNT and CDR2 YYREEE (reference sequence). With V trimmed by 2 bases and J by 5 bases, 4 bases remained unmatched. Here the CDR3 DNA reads TGTGCCAGCAGCTTACTAGCGGGGAGGAACGAGCAGTACTTC. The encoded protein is CASSLLAGRNEQYF.

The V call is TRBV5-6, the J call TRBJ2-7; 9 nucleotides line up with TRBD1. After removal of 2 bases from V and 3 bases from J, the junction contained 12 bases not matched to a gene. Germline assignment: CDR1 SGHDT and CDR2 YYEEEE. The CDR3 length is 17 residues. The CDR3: CASSFGTGPMGIYEQYF. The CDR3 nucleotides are TGTGCCAGCAGCTTCGGGACAGGGCCCATGGGTATCTACGAGCAGTACTTC.

CDR3 in amino acids: CASSLGAGFEYEQFF. CDR3 bases: TGCGCCAGCAGCTTGGGGGCAGGGTTTGAATATGAGCAGTTCTTC. The V call is TRBV5-1, the J call TRBJ2-1; D possibly corresponds to TRBD1 (5 bases). CDR3 length equals 15 residues. CDR1 SGHRS and CDR2 YFSETQ come from the germline V gene. V shed 0 bases and J shed 8 bases, with 15 bases lying between them.

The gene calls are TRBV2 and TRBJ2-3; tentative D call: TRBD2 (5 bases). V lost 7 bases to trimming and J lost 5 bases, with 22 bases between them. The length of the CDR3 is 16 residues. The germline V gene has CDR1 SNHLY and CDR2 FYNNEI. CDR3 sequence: CASTPLGAAGKDTQYF. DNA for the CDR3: TGTGCCAGCACCCCCTTGGGAGCGGCTGGGAAAGATACGCAGTATTTT.

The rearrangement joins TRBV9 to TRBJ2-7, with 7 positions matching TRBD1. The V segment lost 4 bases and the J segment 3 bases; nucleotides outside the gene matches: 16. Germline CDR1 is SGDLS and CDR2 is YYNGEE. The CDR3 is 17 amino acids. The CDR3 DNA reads TGTGCCAGCAGCCCTAGCCCTCCGACAGGGCCTTTCTACGAGCAGTACTTC. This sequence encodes CASSPSPPTGPFYEQYF. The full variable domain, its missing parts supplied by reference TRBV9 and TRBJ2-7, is DSGVTQTPKHLITATGQRVTLRCSPRSGDLSVYWYQQSLDQGLQFLIQYYNGEERAKGNILERFSAQQFPDLHSELNLSSLELGDSALYFCASSPSPPTGPFYEQYFGPGTRLTVT.

The DNA of the CDR3 is TGTGCCAGCAGCTTGGGACATATGAGCTCCTACGAGCAGTACTTC. As protein: CASSLGHMSSYEQYF. The chain joins TRBV13 to TRBJ2-7; possible D gene TRBD1, 6 bases. V was shortened by 3 bases and J by 0 bases, with 12 bases between the two germline ends. The germline V gene encodes CDR1 PRHDT and CDR2 FYEKMQ (reference sequence). There are 15 residues in the CDR3.

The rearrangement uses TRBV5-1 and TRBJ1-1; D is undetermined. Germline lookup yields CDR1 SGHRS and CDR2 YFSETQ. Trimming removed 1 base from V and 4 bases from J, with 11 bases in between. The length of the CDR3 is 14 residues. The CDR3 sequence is CASSLSGSGTEAFF. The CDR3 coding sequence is TGCGCCAGCAGCTTGTCGGGGTCGGGCACTGAAGCTTTCTTT.

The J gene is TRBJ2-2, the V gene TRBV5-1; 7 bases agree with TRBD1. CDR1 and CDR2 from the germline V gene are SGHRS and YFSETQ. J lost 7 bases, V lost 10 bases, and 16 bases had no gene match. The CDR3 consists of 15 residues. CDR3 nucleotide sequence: TGCGCCTCAGCCACAACCGGACAGGCGAGCGGGGAGCTGTTTTTT. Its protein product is CASATTGQASGELFF. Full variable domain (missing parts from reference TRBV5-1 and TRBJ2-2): KAGVTQTPRYLIKTRGQQVTLSCSPISGHRSVSWYQQTPGQGLQFLFEYFSETQRNKGNFPGRFSGRQFSNSRSEMNVSTLELGDSALYLCASATTGQASGELFFGEGSRLTVL.

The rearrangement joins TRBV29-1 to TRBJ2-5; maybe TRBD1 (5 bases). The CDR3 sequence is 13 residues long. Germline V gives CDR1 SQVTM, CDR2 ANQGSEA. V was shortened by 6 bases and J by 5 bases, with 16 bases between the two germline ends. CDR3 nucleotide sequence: TGCAGCGTGGTACAGGTCGTAGTGGAGACCCAGTACTTC. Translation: CSVVQVVVETQYF.

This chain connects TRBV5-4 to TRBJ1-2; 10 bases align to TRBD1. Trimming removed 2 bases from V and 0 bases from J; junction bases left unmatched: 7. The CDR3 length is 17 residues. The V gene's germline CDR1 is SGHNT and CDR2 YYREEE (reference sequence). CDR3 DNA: TGTGCCAGCAGCTTTAAGACAGGGGGCATATCTAACTATGGCTACACCTTC. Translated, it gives CASSFKTGGISNYGYTF.

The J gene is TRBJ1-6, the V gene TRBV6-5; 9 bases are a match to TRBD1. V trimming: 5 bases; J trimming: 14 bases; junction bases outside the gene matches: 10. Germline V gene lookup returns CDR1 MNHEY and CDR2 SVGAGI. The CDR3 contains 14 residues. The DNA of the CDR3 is TGTGCCAGCAGTCGAGGGACAGGGTCCGTCACCCTCCACTTT. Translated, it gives CASSRGTGSVTLHF.

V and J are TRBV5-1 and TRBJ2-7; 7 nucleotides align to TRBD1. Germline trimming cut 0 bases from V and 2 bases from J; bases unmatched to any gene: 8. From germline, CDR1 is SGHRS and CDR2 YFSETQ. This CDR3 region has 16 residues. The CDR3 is CASSLAIVQGTYEQYF. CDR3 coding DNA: TGCGCCAGCAGCTTGGCCATCGTACAGGGGACCTACGAGCAGTACTTC.

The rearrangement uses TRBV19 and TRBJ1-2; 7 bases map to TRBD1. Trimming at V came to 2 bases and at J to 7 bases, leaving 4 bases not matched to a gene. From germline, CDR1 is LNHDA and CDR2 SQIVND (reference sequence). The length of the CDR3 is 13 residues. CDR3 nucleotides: TGTGCCAGTAGTATAAGAGGGGGCGTTGGCTACACCTTC. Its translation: CASSIRGGVGYTF.

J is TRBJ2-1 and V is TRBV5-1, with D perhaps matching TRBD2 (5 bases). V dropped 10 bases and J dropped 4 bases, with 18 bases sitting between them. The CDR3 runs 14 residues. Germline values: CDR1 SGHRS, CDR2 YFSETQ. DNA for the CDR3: TGCGCCTCCTCTCCCGGGTCGGGGTACAATGAGCAGTTCTTC. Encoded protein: CASSPGSGYNEQFF.